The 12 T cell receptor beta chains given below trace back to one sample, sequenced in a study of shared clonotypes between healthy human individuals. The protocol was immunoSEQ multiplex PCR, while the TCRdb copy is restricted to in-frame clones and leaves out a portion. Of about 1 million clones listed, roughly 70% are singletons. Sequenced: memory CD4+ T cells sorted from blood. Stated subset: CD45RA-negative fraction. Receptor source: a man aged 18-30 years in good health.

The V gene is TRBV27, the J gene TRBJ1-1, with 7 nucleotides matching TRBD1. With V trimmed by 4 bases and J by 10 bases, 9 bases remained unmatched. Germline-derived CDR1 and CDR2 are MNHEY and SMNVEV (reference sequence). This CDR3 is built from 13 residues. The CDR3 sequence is CASSSRGKGRAFF. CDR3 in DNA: TGTGCCAGCAGTTCCAGGGGGAAGGGGCGAGCTTTCTTT.

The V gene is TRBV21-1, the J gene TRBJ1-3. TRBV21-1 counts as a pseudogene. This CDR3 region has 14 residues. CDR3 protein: CASSKELRGNTIYF. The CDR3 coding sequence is TGTGCCAGCAGCAAAGAACTACGGGGAAACACCATATATTTT.

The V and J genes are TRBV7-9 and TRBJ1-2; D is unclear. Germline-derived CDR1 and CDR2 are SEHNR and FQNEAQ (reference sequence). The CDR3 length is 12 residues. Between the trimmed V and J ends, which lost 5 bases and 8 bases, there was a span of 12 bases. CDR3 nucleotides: TGTGCCAGCAGCCCCCTACAAGGGGGCTACACCTTC. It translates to CASSPLQGGYTF. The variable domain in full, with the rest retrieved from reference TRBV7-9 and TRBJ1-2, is DTGVSQNPRHKITKRGQNVTFRCDPISEHNRLYWYRQTLGQGPEFLTYFQNEAQLEKSRLLSDRFSAERPKGSFSTLEIQRTEQGDSAMYLCASSPLQGGYTFGSGTRLTVV.

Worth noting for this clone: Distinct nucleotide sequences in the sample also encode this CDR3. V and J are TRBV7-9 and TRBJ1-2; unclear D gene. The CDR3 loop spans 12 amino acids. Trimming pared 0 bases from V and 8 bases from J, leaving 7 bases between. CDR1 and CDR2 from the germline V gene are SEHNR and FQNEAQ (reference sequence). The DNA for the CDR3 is TGTGCCAGCAGCTTAGCCGGGTACGGCTACACCTTC. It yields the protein CASSLAGYGYTF.

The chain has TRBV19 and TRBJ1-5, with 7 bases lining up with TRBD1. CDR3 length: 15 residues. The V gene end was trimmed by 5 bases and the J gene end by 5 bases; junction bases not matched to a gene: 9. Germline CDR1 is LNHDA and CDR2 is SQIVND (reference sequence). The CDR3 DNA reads TGTGCCAGTAGTCTTCGACAGGGAAGGGATCAGCCCCAGCATTTT. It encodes CASSLRQGRDQPQHF.

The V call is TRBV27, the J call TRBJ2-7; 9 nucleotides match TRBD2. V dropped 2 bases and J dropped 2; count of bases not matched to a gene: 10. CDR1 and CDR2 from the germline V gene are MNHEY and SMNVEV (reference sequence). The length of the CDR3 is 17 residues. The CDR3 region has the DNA TGTGCCAGCAGTTTAGGGGGCAGGACTAGCGCTACCTACGAGCAGTACTTC. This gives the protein CASSLGGRTSATYEQYF.

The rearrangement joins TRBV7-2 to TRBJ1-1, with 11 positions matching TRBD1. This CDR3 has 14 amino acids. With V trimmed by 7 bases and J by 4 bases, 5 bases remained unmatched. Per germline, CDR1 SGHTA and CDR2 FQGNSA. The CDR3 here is CASTPDRGLTEAFF. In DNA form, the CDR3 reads TGTGCCAGCACCCCGGACAGGGGGCTCACTGAAGCTTTCTTT.

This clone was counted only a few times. The CDR3 region has the DNA TGTGCCAGCAGTGACTCTAACAGGGAAATGAACACTGAAGCTTTCTTT. It encodes CASSDSNREMNTEAFF. The chain has TRBV6-4 and TRBJ1-1; possible D gene TRBD1, 6 bases. Germline CDR1 and CDR2: MRHNA and SNTAGT. The CDR3 sequence is 16 residues long. The V end lost 0 bases, the J end lost 0 bases, and 11 bases lay between the germline ends.

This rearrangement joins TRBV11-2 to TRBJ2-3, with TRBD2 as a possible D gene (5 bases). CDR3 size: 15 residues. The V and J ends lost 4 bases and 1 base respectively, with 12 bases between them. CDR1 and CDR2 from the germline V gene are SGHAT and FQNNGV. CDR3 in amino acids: CASSSSGLGTDTQYF. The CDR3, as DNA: TGTGCCAGCAGCTCCTCTGGACTTGGCACAGATACGCAGTATTTT.

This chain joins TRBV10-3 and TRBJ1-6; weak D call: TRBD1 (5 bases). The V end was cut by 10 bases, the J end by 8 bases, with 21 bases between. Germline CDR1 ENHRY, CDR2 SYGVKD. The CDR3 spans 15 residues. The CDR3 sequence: CATSLGRVNDSPLHF. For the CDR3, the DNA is TGTGCCACCTCCCTTGGCAGGGTAAATGATTCACCCCTCCACTTT.

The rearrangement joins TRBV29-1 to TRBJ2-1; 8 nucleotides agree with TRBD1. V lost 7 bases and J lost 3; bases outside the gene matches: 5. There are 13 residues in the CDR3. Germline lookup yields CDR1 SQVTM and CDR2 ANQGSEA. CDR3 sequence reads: CSGRGPNYNEQFF. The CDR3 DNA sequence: TGCAGCGGCAGGGGGCCAAACTACAATGAGCAGTTCTTC.

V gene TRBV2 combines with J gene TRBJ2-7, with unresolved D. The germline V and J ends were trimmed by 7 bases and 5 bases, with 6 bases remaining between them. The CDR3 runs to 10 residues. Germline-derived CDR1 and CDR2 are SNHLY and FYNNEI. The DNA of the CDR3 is TGTGCCAGCAAAGGGAACGAGCAGTACTTC. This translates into CASKGNEQYF.